The TCR beta chain described here comes from a study of shared clonotypes between healthy human individuals. General study findings and limits: Tissues were not sampled, only blood, and their repertoires likely differ. Relative to their counterparts shared across all four donors, non-shared clonotypes exhibited diminished generation probabilities.

Trimming removed 2 bases from V and 7 bases from J; junction bases left unmatched: 6. Germline V gene lookup returns CDR1 SGHVS and CDR2 FNYEAQ. The CDR3 covers 14 residues. As regards this clone: What it recognizes is unknown.

Generated by immunoSEQ multiplex PCR, the TCRdb table keeps only in-frame clones and is missing some. This sample carries about 180,000 clones, about 93% of them seen once, and the ten largest clones take 0.067%. This receptor was taken from a woman in her twenties or thirties in good health. V gene TRBV7-6 combines with J gene TRBJ2-5; 8 bases fit TRBD2. The source material was naive CD4+ T cells sorted from blood. The subset here: CD45RA+ positively selected. Here the CDR3 reads CASSLTAGAGTQYF. CDR3 DNA sequence: TGTGCCAGCAGCTTAACAGCGGGAGCTGGGACCCAGTACTTC.